This is a list of T cell receptor beta chains from one sample in a study of cytomegalovirus exposure and HLA in healthy donors. TCRdb's copy holds only in-frame clones and misses some; the assay was immunoSEQ multiplex PCR. The table lists some 120,000 clones, with around 2.7% in the top ten. The specimen sequenced was PBMCs. Every receptor here comes from a man in his thirties or forties in good health and CMV-seronegative. Each CDR3 is given with its conserved first and last residue. Each record gives: J gene, D gene, V gene, CDR3 protein, CDR3 DNA. D genes are given only for firm matches.

TRBJ1-1,-,TRBV5-6,CASRTEVGSMNTEAFF,TGTGCCAGCAGGACGGAGGTGGGGAGCATGAACACTGAAGCTTTCTTT
TRBJ1-3,-,TRBV29-1,CSVGRGAGNTIYF,TGCAGCGTGGGGAGGGGCGCTGGAAACACCATATATTTT
TRBJ2-1,TRBD2,TRBV29-1,CSVALAGGYNEQFF,TGCAGCGTAGCTCTAGCGGGAGGGTACAATGAGCAGTTCTTC
TRBJ1-2,TRBD1,TRBV27,CASDRQGPNYGYTF,TGTGCCAGCGACCGACAGGGCCCTAACTATGGCTACACCTTC
TRBJ2-7,-,TRBV5-1,CASSLAGDLEYEQYF,TGCGCCAGCAGCTTGGCGGGGGACCTGGAGTACGAGCAGTACTTC
TRBJ1-5,-,TRBV28,CASRQPWGTPGNQPQHF,TGTGCCAGCAGGCAACCCTGGGGAACCCCAGGGAATCAGCCCCAGCATTTT
TRBJ2-3,TRBD2,TRBV19,CASRTRGTSGSETQYF,TGTGCCAGTAGGACGAGAGGGACTAGCGGGAGTGAGACGCAGTATTTT
TRBJ2-1,TRBD2,TRBV10-3,CAISLAGDYNEQFF,TGTGCCATCTCTCTAGCGGGAGATTACAATGAGCAGTTCTTC
TRBJ2-1,-,TRBV2,CASSRDAGGSYNEQFF,TGTGCCAGCAGTCGAGATGCCGGGGGCTCCTACAATGAGCAGTTCTTC
TRBJ2-7,TRBD2,TRBV6-6,CASSRLAGAEQYF,TGTGCCAGCAGTCGGCTAGCGGGAGCCGAGCAGTACTTC
TRBJ2-1,TRBD2,TRBV5-6,CASSLGLAGGDEQFF,TGTGCCAGCAGCTTGGGACTAGCGGGAGGGGATGAGCAGTTCTTC